This TCR beta chain was sequenced during a study of shared clonotypes between healthy human individuals. The overall study: CD4 naive and memory got three plates each, CD8 naive two, CD8 memory one.

Study observations and caveats: Clonotype sharing across several donors was observed for about 5.5% of naive CD4 clonotypes. The authors expected sequencing depth to affect clonotype sharing among donors.

In this sample, this clone turned up once. Antigen specificity is unknown. The naive CD8 fraction comprised CD45RO-negative cells positively selected for CCR7 and excluded terminally differentiated effector memory CD45RA+ cells. The CDR3 is 12 amino acids. In germline, CDR1 is SSHAT, CDR2 FNYEAQ (reference sequence). Trimming stripped 1 base from V and 5 bases from J, with 5 bases between. The assay was immunoSEQ multiplex PCR, and TCRdb's table has in-frame clones only and misses some. This sample has about 590,000 clones, with about 95% found just once. The chain couples TRBV7-7 to TRBJ2-5; no reliable D call. This receptor was obtained from a woman in her thirties in good health. Sample: naive CD8+ T cells sorted from blood. The CDR3 loop is CASSLDGETQYF. The DNA for the CDR3 is TGTGCCAGCAGCTTAGATGGGGAGACCCAGTACTTC.